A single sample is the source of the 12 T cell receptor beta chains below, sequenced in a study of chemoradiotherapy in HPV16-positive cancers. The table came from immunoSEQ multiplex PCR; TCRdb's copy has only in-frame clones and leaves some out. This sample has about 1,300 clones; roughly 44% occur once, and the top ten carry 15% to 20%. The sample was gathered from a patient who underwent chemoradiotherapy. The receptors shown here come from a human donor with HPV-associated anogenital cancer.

CDR3 sequence: CASSYSTGYEQYF. The DNA of the CDR3 is TGTGCCAGCAGTTACTCAACAGGGTACGAGCAGTACTTC. V and J are TRBV6-5 and TRBJ2-7, with D possibly TRBD1 on 6 matching bases. The germline V gene encodes CDR1 MNHEY and CDR2 SVGAGI. The ends were cut back, 0 bases at V and 4 bases at J, with 7 bases in the middle. The CDR3 extends over 13 amino acids.

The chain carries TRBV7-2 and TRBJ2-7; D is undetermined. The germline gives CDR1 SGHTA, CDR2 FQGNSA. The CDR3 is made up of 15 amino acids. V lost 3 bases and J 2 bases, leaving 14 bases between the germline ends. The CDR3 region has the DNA TGTGCCAGCAGCTTGGAGAAGTATCCCACCTACGAGCAGTACTTC. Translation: CASSLEKYPTYEQYF.

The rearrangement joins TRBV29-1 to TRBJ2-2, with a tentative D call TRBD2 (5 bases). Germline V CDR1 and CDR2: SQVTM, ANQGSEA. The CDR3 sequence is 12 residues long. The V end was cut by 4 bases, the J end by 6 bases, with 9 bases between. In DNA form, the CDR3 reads TGCAGCGTTGGCGCGGAGGCCGGGGAGCTGTTTTTT. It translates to CSVGAEAGELFF.

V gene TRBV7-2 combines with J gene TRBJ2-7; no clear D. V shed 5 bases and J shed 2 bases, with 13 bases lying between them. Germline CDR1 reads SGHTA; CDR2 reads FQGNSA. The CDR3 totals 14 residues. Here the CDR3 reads CASSPGPGTYEQYF. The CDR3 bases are TGTGCCAGCAGCCCAGGCCCGGGTACCTACGAGCAGTACTTC.

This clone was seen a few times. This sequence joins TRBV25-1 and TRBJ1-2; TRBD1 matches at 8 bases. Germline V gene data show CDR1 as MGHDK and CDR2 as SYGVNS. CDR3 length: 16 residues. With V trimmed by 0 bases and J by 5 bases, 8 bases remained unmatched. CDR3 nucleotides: TGTGCCAGCAGTGAATATTTGACGGACAGGGTTTATGGCTACACCTTC. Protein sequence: CASSEYLTDRVYGYTF.

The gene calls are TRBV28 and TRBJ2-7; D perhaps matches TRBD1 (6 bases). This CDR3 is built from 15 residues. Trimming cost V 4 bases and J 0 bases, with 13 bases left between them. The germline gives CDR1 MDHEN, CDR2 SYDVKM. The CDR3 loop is CASSSPRGFSYEQYF. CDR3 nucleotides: TGTGCCAGCAGTTCACCGAGGGGGTTCTCCTACGAGCAGTACTTC.

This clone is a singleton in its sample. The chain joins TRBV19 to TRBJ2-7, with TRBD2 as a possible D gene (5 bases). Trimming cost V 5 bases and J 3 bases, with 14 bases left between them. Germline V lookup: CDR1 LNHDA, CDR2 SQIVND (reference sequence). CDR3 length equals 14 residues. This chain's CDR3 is CASSRRGLIYEQYF. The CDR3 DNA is TGTGCCAGTAGTCGCCGGGGTCTCATCTACGAGCAGTACTTC.

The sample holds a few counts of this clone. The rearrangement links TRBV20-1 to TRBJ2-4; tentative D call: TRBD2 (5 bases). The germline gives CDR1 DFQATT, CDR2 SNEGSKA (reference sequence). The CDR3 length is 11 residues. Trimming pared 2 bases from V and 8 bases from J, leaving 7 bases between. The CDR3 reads CSARLGDIQYF. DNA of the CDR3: TGCAGTGCTAGACTGGGAGACATTCAGTACTTC.

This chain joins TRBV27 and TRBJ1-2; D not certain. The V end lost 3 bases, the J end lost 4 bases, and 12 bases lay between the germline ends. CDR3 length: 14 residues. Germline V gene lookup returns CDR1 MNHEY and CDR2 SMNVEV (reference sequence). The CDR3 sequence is CASSFGSSVYGYTF. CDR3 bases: TGTGCCAGCAGTTTTGGTAGCAGCGTCTATGGCTACACCTTC.

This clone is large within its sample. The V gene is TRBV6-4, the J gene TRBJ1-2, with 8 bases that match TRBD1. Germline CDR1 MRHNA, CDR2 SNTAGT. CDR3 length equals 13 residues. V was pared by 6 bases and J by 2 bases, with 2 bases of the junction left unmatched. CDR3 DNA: TGTGCCAGCAGCCGGGACAGGAACTATGGCTACACCTTC. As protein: CASSRDRNYGYTF.

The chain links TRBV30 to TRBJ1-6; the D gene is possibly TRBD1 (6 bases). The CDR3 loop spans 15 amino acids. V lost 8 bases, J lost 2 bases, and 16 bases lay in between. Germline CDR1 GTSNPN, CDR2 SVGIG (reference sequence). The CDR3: CAGTRQATYNSPLHF. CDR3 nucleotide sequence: TGTGCCGGGACTAGACAGGCTACCTATAATTCACCCCTCCACTTT.

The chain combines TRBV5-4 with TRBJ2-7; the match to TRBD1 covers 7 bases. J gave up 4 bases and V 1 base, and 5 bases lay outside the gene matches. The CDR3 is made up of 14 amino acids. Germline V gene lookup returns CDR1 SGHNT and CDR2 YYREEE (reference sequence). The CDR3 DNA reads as TGTGCCAGCAGCTTGCGAGGGGGCGGTTACGAGCAGTACTTC. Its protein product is CASSLRGGGYEQYF. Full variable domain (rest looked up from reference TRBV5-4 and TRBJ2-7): ETGVTQSPTHLIKTRGQQVTLRCSSQSGHNTVSWYQQALGQGPQFIFQYYREEENGRGNFPPRFSGLQFPNYSSELNVNALELDDSALYLCASSLRGGGYEQYFGPGTRLTVT.